Listed below are T cell receptor beta chains from one sample, sequenced in a study of blood T cells in healthy people across ages. TCRdb re-called the 5' RACE reads through MiXCR, storing one row per CDR3 protein. The sample contains about 1.5 million distinct CDR3 sequences, around 40% of which appear only once. Sequenced: blood. The receptors shown here come from a young woman in good health. CDR3s leave out the opening cysteine and the closing phenylalanine or tryptophan. Fields, in order: V gene, clone size, D gene, J gene, CDR3 protein. D genes are given only for firm matches. Clone size is stated in some rows and not others, as once, few, many or a class when expanded.

v_call: TRBV5-1
clone_size: few
d_call: NA
j_call: TRBJ2-3
cdr3_aa: ASSLPQIGTDTQY

v_call: TRBV9
clone_size: NA
d_call: NA
j_call: TRBJ1-1
cdr3_aa: ASSTTGVGTEAF

v_call: TRBV2
clone_size: few
d_call: NA
j_call: TRBJ1-2
cdr3_aa: ASEGLLTVFRYGYT

v_call: TRBV20-1
clone_size: NA
d_call: NA
j_call: TRBJ1-2
cdr3_aa: SARDPRDKGPDGYT

v_call: TRBV28
clone_size: NA
d_call: NA
j_call: TRBJ2-4
cdr3_aa: ASSRDIQY

v_call: TRBV7-8
clone_size: NA
d_call: TRBD1
j_call: TRBJ1-5
cdr3_aa: ASSPGQGQH

v_call: TRBV15
clone_size: few
d_call: NA
j_call: TRBJ2-3
cdr3_aa: ATSTWRERTDTQY

v_call: TRBV18
clone_size: NA
d_call: NA
j_call: TRBJ1-2
cdr3_aa: ASSPKTGSDGYT

v_call: TRBV2
clone_size: few
d_call: NA
j_call: TRBJ2-1
cdr3_aa: ASRGRDTSSYNEQF

v_call: TRBV14
clone_size: NA
d_call: NA
j_call: TRBJ2-5
cdr3_aa: ASSQDWGSLAETQY

v_call: TRBV10-1
clone_size: few
d_call: TRBD1
j_call: TRBJ2-5
cdr3_aa: ASSMVRQGFGTQY

v_call: TRBV9
clone_size: few
d_call: NA
j_call: TRBJ1-2
cdr3_aa: ASSEGVADGYT

v_call: TRBV29-1
clone_size: NA
d_call: TRBD2
j_call: TRBJ2-1
cdr3_aa: SVVARAGDHEQF

v_call: TRBV7-2
clone_size: NA
d_call: TRBD2
j_call: TRBJ2-7
cdr3_aa: ASSFNRLADEQY

v_call: TRBV13
clone_size: NA
d_call: TRBD2
j_call: TRBJ2-7
cdr3_aa: ASRPTSGRLYEQY

v_call: TRBV4-3
clone_size: NA
d_call: TRBD1
j_call: TRBJ1-6
cdr3_aa: ASSQGTGGDSPLH

v_call: TRBV3-1
clone_size: NA
d_call: TRBD2
j_call: TRBJ2-1
cdr3_aa: ASSNGLAGCLGNEQF

v_call: TRBV11-1
clone_size: NA
d_call: NA
j_call: TRBJ2-3
cdr3_aa: ASSFEGSFSTDTQY

v_call: TRBV7-9
clone_size: few
d_call: NA
j_call: TRBJ2-1
cdr3_aa: ASSTPRGRVNEQF

v_call: TRBV28
clone_size: NA
d_call: TRBD1
j_call: TRBJ2-7
cdr3_aa: ASSFRGTGRDEQY

v_call: TRBV6-5
clone_size: NA
d_call: NA
j_call: TRBJ2-7
cdr3_aa: ASSRLGGEQY

v_call: TRBV9
clone_size: many
d_call: TRBD1
j_call: TRBJ2-1
cdr3_aa: ASSVAGTGGVGSSYNEQF

v_call: TRBV18
clone_size: NA
d_call: NA
j_call: TRBJ2-5
cdr3_aa: ASSPSKDSFKQY

v_call: TRBV10-1
clone_size: NA
d_call: NA
j_call: TRBJ2-7
cdr3_aa: ASSDHRGSYEQY

v_call: TRBV12-3/TRBV12-4
clone_size: NA
d_call: NA
j_call: TRBJ1-5
cdr3_aa: ASSVIGQTLSNQPQH

v_call: TRBV4-1
clone_size: many
d_call: NA
j_call: TRBJ1-1
cdr3_aa: ASTAGNTEAF